The 2 T cell receptor beta chains in this list originate from one sample, sequenced in a study of blood T cell repertoires in COVID-19. TCRdb's table, derived via immunoSEQ multiplex PCR, lists solely in-frame clones and lacks some. The table includes 150,000 to 200,000 clones, more than 70% detected once. Sample: PBMCs or T cells enriched from blood (not recorded which). These receptors all come from a man between 60 and 75 years old who had recovered from COVID-19.

The chain links TRBV6-5 to TRBJ1-2; the match to TRBD1 covers 7 bases. CDR3 length: 15 residues. Germline V gene data show CDR1 as MNHEY and CDR2 as SVGAGI. Germline trimming cut 4 bases from V and 2 bases from J; bases unmatched to any gene: 7. CDR3 protein: CASSSPRDSNYGYTF. The CDR3 DNA is TGTGCCAGCAGTTCCCCCAGGGACAGCAACTATGGCTACACCTTC.

The V gene is TRBV18, the J gene TRBJ2-7; TRBD1 aligns across 8 bases. The CDR3 covers 13 residues. V lost 2 bases and J lost 6; bases outside the gene matches: 3. Germline V lookup: CDR1 KGHSH, CDR2 LQKENI. CDR3 sequence: CASSPGQGSEQYF. CDR3 nucleotides: TGTGCCAGCTCACCAGGACAGGGCTCCGAGCAGTACTTC.